One and the same sample provided the 27 T cell receptor beta chains below, sequenced in a study of T cells in Graves' hyperthyroidism and ophthalmopathy. Amplified TCR beta CDR3 regions came from RNA transcripts. The study used the HTBI primer set for a first-round RT-PCR of the TCR CDR3. Each CDR3 protein gets one entry after TCRdb re-called the multiplex PCR reads with MiXCR. The sample yields 340,000 or so distinct CDR3 sequences, 20% to 25% seen once. What was sequenced was blood. These receptors were taken from a woman between 45 and 60 years old with Graves' hyperthyroidism.

This clonotype was counted a few times. The genes are TRBV6-1 and TRBJ2-7; perhaps D is TRBD1 or TRBD2 (5 bases each). Germline V lookup: CDR1 MNHNS, CDR2 SASEGT. V lost 4 bases and J lost 2, with 9 bases in between. The CDR3 loop spans 13 amino acids. CDR3 bases: TGTGCCAGCAGTGGAGGGGCAACCTACGAGCAGTACTTC. Translated: CASSGGATYEQYF.

This clonotype was seen repeatedly, ten times or more. The chain combines TRBV6-1 with TRBJ2-4, with 9 positions matching TRBD1. Per germline, CDR1 MNHNS and CDR2 SASEGT. This CDR3 has 12 residues. V lost 8 bases, J lost 8 bases, and 4 bases stayed unmatched. The CDR3 sequence: CASLQGADIQYF. In DNA form, the CDR3 reads TGTGCCAGCTTACAGGGGGCTGACATTCAGTACTTC.

The table lists this clonotype with a few counts. The rearrangement links TRBV5-1 to TRBJ2-5; D is ambiguous. Germline V gene data show CDR1 as SGHRS and CDR2 as YFSETQ. CDR3 size: 14 residues. Trimming left V 0 bases short and J 2 bases short, with 8 bases between. CDR3 residues: CASSLGPTQETQYF. The CDR3 nucleotides read TGCGCCAGCAGCTTGGGACCGACGCAAGAGACCCAGTACTTC.

A few counts support this clonotype. The rearrangement uses TRBV19 and TRBJ1-2, with TRBD1 matching 8 bases. V lost 3 bases and J lost 0; bases outside the gene matches: 3. Germline-derived CDR1 and CDR2 are LNHDA and SQIVND (reference sequence). The CDR3 contains 15 residues. The CDR3 is CASSIGTGSNYGYTF. CDR3 sequence (DNA): TGTGCCAGTAGTATCGGGACAGGATCTAACTATGGCTACACCTTC.

The table lists this clonotype with many counts. J is TRBJ1-4 and V is TRBV20-1; 8 positions agree with TRBD1. Germline V gives CDR1 DFQATT, CDR2 SNEGSKA (reference sequence). The trim removed 4 bases at V and 4 bases at J, leaving 5 bases unmatched. This CDR3 is 14 amino acids long. The CDR3 region is CSATRTGRNEKLFF. CDR3 coding DNA: TGCAGTGCTACCCGGACAGGGCGTAATGAAAAACTGTTTTTT.

This clonotype was found many times. CDR3 nucleotide sequence: TGTGCCAGCAGCTTGGGGAGGCGGGAGCCCTACAATGAGCAGTTCTTC. It specifies CASSLGRREPYNEQFF. The chain joins TRBV5-6 to TRBJ2-1; 7 bases fit TRBD2. V lost 0 bases and J lost 2; bases outside the gene matches: 5. The CDR3 runs to 16 residues. Germline V gene lookup returns CDR1 SGHDT and CDR2 YYEEEE.

This clonotype was counted ten times or more. This rearrangement joins TRBV2 to TRBJ2-5; D not certain. Trimming took 5 bases from V and 2 from J, leaving 9 bases between them. Per the germline V gene, CDR1 is SNHLY and CDR2 is FYNNEI. This CDR3 is 13 amino acids long. The CDR3 protein is CASSSWGQETQYF. The CDR3 DNA reads as TGTGCCAGCAGTTCCTGGGGACAAGAGACCCAGTACTTC.

The chain links TRBV12-3 or TRBV12-4 to TRBJ1-1; TRBD1 is a possible D gene (5 bases). The length of the CDR3 is 13 residues. Between the trimmed V and J ends, which lost 3 bases and 5 bases, there was a span of 10 bases. Here the CDR3 DNA reads TGTGCCAGCAGTTTGGGAGGGGAAACTGAAGCTTTCTTT. It specifies CASSLGGETEAFF.

This clonotype was detected ten times or more. This chain links TRBV3-1 with TRBJ2-5; 12 bases map to TRBD1. Germline V gene lookup returns CDR1 LGHDT and CDR2 YNNKEL (reference sequence). The trim removed 5 bases at V and 2 bases at J, leaving 12 bases unmatched. The CDR3 sequence is 18 residues long. The CDR3 DNA sequence: TGTGCCAGCAGCGGGACAGGGGGCGCGGGGGGGGTTCAAGAGACCCAGTACTTC. This gives the protein CASSGTGGAGGVQETQYF.

This clonotype was seen ten or more times. The J gene is TRBJ2-7, the V gene TRBV25-1; D is tentatively TRBD1 or TRBD2 (5 bases each). CDR1 is MGHDK, CDR2 SYGVNS, per germline. The CDR3 is 15 amino acids. V lost 0 bases and J 4 bases, leaving 13 bases between the germline ends. CDR3 protein: CASSEYRGAAYEQYF. Here the CDR3 DNA reads TGTGCCAGCAGTGAATATCGAGGGGCGGCGTACGAGCAGTACTTC.

This clonotype has only a few counts. The rearrangement uses TRBV20-1 and TRBJ1-5; D is possibly TRBD1 (6 bases). This CDR3 comprises 14 residues. The V end was cut by 4 bases, the J end by 0 bases, with 10 bases between. Germline values: CDR1 DFQATT, CDR2 SNEGSKA (reference sequence). The CDR3 protein is CSATGQVSNQPQHF. The CDR3 bases are TGCAGTGCTACGGGACAAGTTAGCAATCAGCCCCAGCATTTT.

This clonotype has more than one count but fewer than ten. The J gene is TRBJ2-3, the V gene TRBV7-6, with 8 positions matching TRBD1. From germline, CDR1 is SGHVS and CDR2 FNYEAQ. V lost 3 bases to trimming and J lost 1 base; unmatched junction nucleotides: 9. The CDR3 is 17 amino acids. The CDR3 DNA reads as TGTGCCAGCAGCTTCCGACCGGGACAGGCAGGCACAGATACGCAGTATTTT. Encoded protein: CASSFRPGQAGTDTQYF. The full variable domain, rest sourced from reference TRBV7-6 and TRBJ2-3, is GAGVSQSPRYKVTKRGQDVALRCDPISGHVSLYWYRQALGQGPEFLTYFNYEAQQDKSGLPNDRFSAERPEGSISTLTIQRTEQRDSAMYRCASSFRPGQAGTDTQYFGPGTRLTVL.

V usage is TRBV19 and J usage is TRBJ1-5, with a possible D match to TRBD1 (6 bases). CDR1 and CDR2 from the germline V gene are LNHDA and SQIVND (reference sequence). The CDR3 spans 13 residues. Between the trimmed V and J ends, which lost 4 bases and 10 bases, there was a span of 14 bases. The CDR3 region has the DNA TGTGCCAGTAGTACCGACAGGCCCCCTCCCCAGCATTTT. Residues: CASSTDRPPPQHF.

The chain recombines TRBV3-1 with TRBJ2-2, with D possibly matching TRBD1 (6 bases). Germline V gene sequence: CDR1 LGHDT, CDR2 YNNKEL (reference sequence). Trimming took off 1 base at V and 5 bases at J, with 14 bases between the two ends. The CDR3 runs 16 residues. The CDR3 sequence: CASSQGGPPPTGELFF. The CDR3 DNA reads as TGTGCCAGCAGCCAAGGGGGGCCCCCTCCGACCGGGGAGCTGTTTTTT.

This clonotype was counted many times. The rearrangement uses TRBV6-1 and TRBJ1-1, with TRBD1 matching 8 bases. Per the germline V gene, CDR1 is MNHNS and CDR2 is SASEGT. Trimming at V came to 5 bases and at J to 1 base, leaving 3 bases not matched to a gene. The CDR3 runs 14 residues. The DNA of the CDR3 is TGTGCCAGCAGTTCGACAGGGGCGAACACTGAAGCTTTCTTT. It specifies CASSSTGANTEAFF.

The sample holds a few counts of this clonotype. The chain couples TRBV4-2 to TRBJ2-3; 7 nucleotides agree with TRBD1. The CDR3 sequence is 16 residues long. Germline V gene sequence: CDR1 LGHNA, CDR2 YNFKEQ. V was clipped by 4 bases and J by 0 bases; unmatched bases: 7. The CDR3 is CASSPGQSSSTDTQYF. CDR3 nucleotides: TGTGCCAGCAGCCCGGGACAGTCTTCTAGCACAGATACGCAGTATTTT.

V usage is TRBV19 and J usage is TRBJ1-5; no reliable D call. The V end lost 6 bases, the J end lost 4 bases, and 13 bases lay between the germline ends. Germline V lookup: CDR1 LNHDA, CDR2 SQIVND (reference sequence). The CDR3 contains 14 residues. The CDR3 spells CASRREANNQPQHF. For the CDR3, the DNA is TGTGCCAGTAGGAGGGAAGCTAATAATCAGCCCCAGCATTTT.

This clonotype was observed a handful of times. J is TRBJ1-1 and V is TRBV28; 10 bases map to TRBD1. J gave up 8 bases and V 6 bases, and 9 bases lay outside the gene matches. Germline values: CDR1 MDHEN, CDR2 SYDVKM. CDR3 length: 14 residues. CDR3 in amino acids: CASSLRQGAEEAFF. The CDR3 DNA reads TGTGCCAGCAGCCTCCGACAGGGGGCGGAGGAAGCTTTCTTT.

As regards this clonotype: One end of the junction does not line up with germline, which may come from a read error. The chain has TRBV7-7 and TRBJ2-1, with TRBD1 identical over 8 bases. CDR1 is SSHAT and CDR2 is FNYEAQ in the germline V gene (reference sequence). The CDR3 consists of 13 residues. The CDR3 loop is CASSPDRGNEQFF. CDR3 coding DNA: TGTGCTAGCAGCCCCGACAGGGGCAATGAGCAGTTCTTC.

This clonotype was seen at least ten times. V is TRBV20-1 and J is TRBJ2-7; 10 bases map to TRBD1. V shed 3 bases and J 2 bases; nucleotides not matched to a gene: 1. The CDR3 runs to 13 residues. The V gene's germline CDR1 is DFQATT and CDR2 SNEGSKA (reference sequence). In DNA, the CDR3 is TGCAGTGCTAGGACAGGGGGCCCCTACGAGCAGTACTTC. Translating gives CSARTGGPYEQYF.

V gene TRBV5-4 combines with J gene TRBJ2-3; 10 nucleotides match TRBD1. J gave up 2 bases and V 1 base, and 4 bases lay outside the gene matches. The CDR3 spans 16 residues. CDR1 and CDR2 from the germline V gene are SGHNT and YYREEE (reference sequence). The CDR3 here is CASSLRTGGITDTQYF. Here the CDR3 DNA reads TGTGCCAGCAGCTTGCGGACAGGGGGTATCACAGATACGCAGTATTTT.

The chain has TRBV28 and TRBJ1-2, with D possibly matching TRBD1 (5 bases). Trimming removed 2 bases at V and 0 bases at J, with 10 bases between. The CDR3 totals 15 residues. Germline CDR1 is MDHEN and CDR2 is SYDVKM. This CDR3 reads CASSLVGGANYGYTF. The CDR3 region has the DNA TGTGCCAGCAGTTTAGTCGGGGGGGCTAACTATGGCTACACCTTC.

The chain combines TRBV11-1 with TRBJ1-2; D is unclear. Trimming took 11 bases from V and 6 from J, leaving 13 bases between them. Germline CDR1 SGHAT, CDR2 FQDESV (reference sequence). CDR3 size: 11 residues. In nucleotides, the CDR3 is TGTGCCGAACAAGGTTCCAATGGCTACACCTTC. Translating gives CAEQGSNGYTF.

The chain uses TRBV5-1 and TRBJ2-1; D uncertain. CDR1 is SGHRS and CDR2 is YFSETQ in the germline V gene. The CDR3 extends over 12 amino acids. Trimming removed 0 bases from V and 8 bases from J, with 6 bases in between. The CDR3 here is CASSLDLDEQFF. In DNA form, the CDR3 reads TGCGCCAGCAGCTTGGATTTGGATGAGCAGTTCTTC.

This clonotype was seen repeatedly, ten times or more. The chain is built from TRBV13 and TRBJ2-3; D may be TRBD1 or TRBD2 (5 bases each). V gave up 4 bases and J gave up 5 bases, with 13 bases separating them. CDR3 size: 14 residues. Per germline, CDR1 PRHDT and CDR2 FYEKMQ (reference sequence). The DNA for the CDR3 is TGTGCCAGCAGCTCGGGACCAAGGAGAGATACGCAGTATTTT. Protein sequence: CASSSGPRRDTQYF.

This chain uses TRBV14 with TRBJ2-7; no reliable D call. The CDR3 spans 13 residues. V dropped 0 bases and J dropped 0 bases, with 3 bases sitting between them. Looked up from germline, CDR1 is SGHDN and CDR2 is FVKESK. For the CDR3, the DNA is TGTGCCAGCAGCCAAGAGAGCTCCTACGAGCAGTACTTC. Its translation is CASSQESSYEQYF.

This clonotype came up many times. The rearrangement uses TRBV6-4 and TRBJ2-2, with a possible D match to TRBD2 (5 bases). The germline V gene encodes CDR1 MRHNA and CDR2 SNTAGT. V lost 4 bases, J lost 4 bases, and 10 bases lay in between. The CDR3 is made up of 14 amino acids. For the CDR3, the DNA is TGTGCCAGCAGTGGTGGCGGGCCCACCGGGGAGCTGTTTTTT. Its translation: CASSGGGPTGELFF.